This T cell receptor beta chain is drawn from a study of blood T cell repertoires in COVID-19. The overall study: Samples representing acute and convalescent COVID-19 were sourced from the United States, Italy and Spain.

The germline CDR1 and CDR2 sequences are LGHDT and YNNKEL (reference sequence). The length of the CDR3 is 15 residues. After removal of 4 bases from V and 4 bases from J, the junction contained 6 bases not matched to a gene. Authors' analysis steps: Reference gene primer amplification in the assay estimated nucleated cell counts. Assay used: immunoSEQ multiplex PCR; TCRdb lists only in-frame clones, some missing. For V, J and clone size, that table is used; D and trimming come from the DNA. The profile shows about 140,000 clones, 86% of them singletons. Participant reports of clinical history set cohort assignment. Recovered Cohort 3 donors showed two negative PCRs, clearance, or symptom resolution.

The sequenced material came from PBMCs or T cells enriched from blood (not recorded which). The sequence derives from a man in his forties or fifties who had recovered from COVID-19. V is TRBV3-1 (or the pseudogene TRBV3-2) and J is TRBJ1-5; the match to TRBD1 covers 8 bases. DNA of the CDR3: TGTGCCAGCAGCCGCTCGGGACAGGATAATCAGCCCCAGCATTTT. It codes for CASSRSGQDNQPQHF.